A selection of T cell receptor beta chains follows, all from one sample in a study of glioma-infiltrating T cells after dendritic cell vaccination. Assay used: immunoSEQ multiplex PCR; TCRdb lists only in-frame clones, some missing. The sample has about 50,000 clones; 85% are singletons. The specimen comprised blood, sampled before dendritic cell vaccination. The origin of the receptors is a human donor with glioblastoma. CDR3s leave out the opening cysteine and the closing phenylalanine or tryptophan. The D gene is left open where the match is weak.

V	J	D	CDR3
TRBV9	TRBJ1-3	TRBD1	ASSADRGSGNTIY
TRBV5-1	TRBJ2-7	TRBD1	ASSLTGTGNLYEQY
TRBV7-9	TRBJ2-7	-	ASSLRSTLGVYEQY
TRBV10-2	TRBJ2-7	TRBD2	ASSEPSGDGEQY
TRBV28	TRBJ1-6	-	ASSPGSLGGSPLH
TRBV5-1	TRBJ2-3	-	ASSLEATFTDTQY
TRBV6-1	TRBJ2-1	-	ASRGQGYNEQF
TRBV30	TRBJ1-5	-	AWSVRRGGGQPQH
TRBV13	TRBJ1-1	-	ASSSPPRNTEAF
TRBV5-1	TRBJ1-5	-	ASSLDGVNQPQH
TRBV5-6	TRBJ2-3	-	ASSPNRDTQY
TRBV7-2	TRBJ1-6	TRBD1	ASSRQGNSPLH
TRBV27	TRBJ2-7	-	ASSRSMGLLSYEQY
TRBV6-5	TRBJ1-1	TRBD1	ASTSTGVSEAF
TRBV7-9	TRBJ2-6	TRBD1	ASSRKTGGTGANVLT
TRBV30	TRBJ1-1	-	AWSGVTLNTEAF
TRBV27	TRBJ2-4	-	ASSAPKGAAKNIQY
TRBV9	TRBJ2-3	TRBD2	ASSASGLAGNTDTQY
TRBV29-1	TRBJ1-2	TRBD1	SVLGQGGGYT
TRBV28	TRBJ1-5	-	ASSLTGFGQPQH
TRBV2	TRBJ1-2	-	ASSENSGGSVYGYT
TRBV6-5	TRBJ1-5	-	ASSYGAPSGNQPQH
TRBV10-3	TRBJ1-1	TRBD1	AISHQGADTEAF
TRBV18	TRBJ1-6	-	ASSEGVKYNSPLH
TRBV7-2	TRBJ2-7	TRBD1	ASRQQGISAYEQY
TRBV10-3	TRBJ2-1	-	ATSEGLPYNEQF
TRBV11-3	TRBJ1-2	TRBD1	ASSLRTGRGYT
TRBV6-5	TRBJ1-1	-	ASSPGSTRGEAF
TRBV29-1	TRBJ2-1	TRBD1	SVETGQTYNEQF
TRBV30	TRBJ1-1	-	AWSVRDTEAF